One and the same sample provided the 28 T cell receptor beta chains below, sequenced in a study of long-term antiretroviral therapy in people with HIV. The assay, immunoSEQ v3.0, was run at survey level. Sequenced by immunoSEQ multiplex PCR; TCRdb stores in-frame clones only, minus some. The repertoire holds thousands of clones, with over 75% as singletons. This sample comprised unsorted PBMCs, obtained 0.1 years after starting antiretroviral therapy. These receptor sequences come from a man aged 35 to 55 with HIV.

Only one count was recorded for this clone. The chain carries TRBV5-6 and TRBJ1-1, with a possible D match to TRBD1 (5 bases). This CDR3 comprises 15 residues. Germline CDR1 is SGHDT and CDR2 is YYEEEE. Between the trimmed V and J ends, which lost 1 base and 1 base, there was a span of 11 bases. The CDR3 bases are TGTGCCAGCAGCTTGAGGCGACAGAGGAACACTGAAGCTTTCTTT. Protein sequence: CASSLRRQRNTEAFF.

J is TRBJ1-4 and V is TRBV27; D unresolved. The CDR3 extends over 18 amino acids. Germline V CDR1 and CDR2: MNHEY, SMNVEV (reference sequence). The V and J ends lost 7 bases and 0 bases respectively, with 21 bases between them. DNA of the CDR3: TGTGCCAGCACCCCAAGACCCCAAGACCTTGCAACTAATGAAAAACTGTTTTTT. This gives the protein CASTPRPQDLATNEKLFF.

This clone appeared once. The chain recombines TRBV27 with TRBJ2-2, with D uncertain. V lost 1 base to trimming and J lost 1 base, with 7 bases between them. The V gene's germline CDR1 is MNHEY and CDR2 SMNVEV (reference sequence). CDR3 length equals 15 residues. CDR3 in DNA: TGTGCCAGCAGTTTATGGGGAATGAACACCGGGGAGCTGTTTTTT. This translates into CASSLWGMNTGELFF.

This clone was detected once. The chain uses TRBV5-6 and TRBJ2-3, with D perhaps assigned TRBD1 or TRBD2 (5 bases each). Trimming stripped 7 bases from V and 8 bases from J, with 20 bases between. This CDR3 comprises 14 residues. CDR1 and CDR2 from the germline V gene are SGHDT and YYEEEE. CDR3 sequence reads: CASLHRDGLVTQYF. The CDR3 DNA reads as TGTGCCAGCCTACACCGGGACGGCCTTGTTACGCAGTATTTT.

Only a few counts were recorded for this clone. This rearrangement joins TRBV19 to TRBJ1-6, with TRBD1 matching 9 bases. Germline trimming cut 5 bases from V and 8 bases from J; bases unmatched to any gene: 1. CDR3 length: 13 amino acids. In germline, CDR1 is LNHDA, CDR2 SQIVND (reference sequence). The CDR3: CASSGTGYSPLHF. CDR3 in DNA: TGTGCCAGTAGTGGGACAGGGTATTCACCCCTCCACTTT.

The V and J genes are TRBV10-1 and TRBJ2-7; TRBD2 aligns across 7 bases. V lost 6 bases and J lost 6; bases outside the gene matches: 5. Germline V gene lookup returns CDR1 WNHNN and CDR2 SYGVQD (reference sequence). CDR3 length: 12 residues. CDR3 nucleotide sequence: TGCGCCAGCAGCGGGGACTATGGCGAGCAGTACTTC. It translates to CASSGDYGEQYF.

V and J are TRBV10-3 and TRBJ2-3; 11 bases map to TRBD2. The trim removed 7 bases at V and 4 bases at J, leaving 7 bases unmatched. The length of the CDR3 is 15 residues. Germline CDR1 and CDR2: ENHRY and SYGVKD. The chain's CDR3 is CAITGLAGGADTQYF. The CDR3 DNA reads TGTGCCATCACGGGCCTAGCGGGGGGAGCAGATACGCAGTATTTT.

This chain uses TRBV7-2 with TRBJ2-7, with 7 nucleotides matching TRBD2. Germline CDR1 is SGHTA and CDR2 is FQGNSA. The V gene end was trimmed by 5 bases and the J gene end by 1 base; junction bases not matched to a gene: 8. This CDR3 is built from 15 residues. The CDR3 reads CASSDSSGASYEQYF. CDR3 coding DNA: TGTGCCAGCAGCGATTCTAGCGGCGCTTCCTACGAGCAGTACTTC.

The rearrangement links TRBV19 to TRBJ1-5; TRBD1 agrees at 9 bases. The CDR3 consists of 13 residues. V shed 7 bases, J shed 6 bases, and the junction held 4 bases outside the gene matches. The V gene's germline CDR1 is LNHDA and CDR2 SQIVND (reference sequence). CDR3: CASKDRGGQPQHF. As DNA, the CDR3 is TGTGCCAGTAAGGACAGGGGCGGTCAGCCCCAGCATTTT.

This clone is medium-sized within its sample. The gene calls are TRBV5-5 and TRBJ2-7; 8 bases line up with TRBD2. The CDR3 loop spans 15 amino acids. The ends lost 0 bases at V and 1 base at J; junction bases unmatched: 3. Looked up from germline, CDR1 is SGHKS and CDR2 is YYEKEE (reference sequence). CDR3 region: CASSLGGGYSYEQYF. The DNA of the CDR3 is TGTGCCAGCAGCTTGGGCGGGGGGTATTCCTACGAGCAGTACTTC.

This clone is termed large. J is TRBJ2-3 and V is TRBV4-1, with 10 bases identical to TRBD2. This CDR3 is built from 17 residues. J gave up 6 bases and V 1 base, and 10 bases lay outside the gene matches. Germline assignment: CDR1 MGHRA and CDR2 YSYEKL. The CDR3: CASSQGVIAGGSDTQYF. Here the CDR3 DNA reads TGCGCCAGCAGCCAAGGAGTGATAGCGGGGGGATCGGATACGCAGTATTTT.

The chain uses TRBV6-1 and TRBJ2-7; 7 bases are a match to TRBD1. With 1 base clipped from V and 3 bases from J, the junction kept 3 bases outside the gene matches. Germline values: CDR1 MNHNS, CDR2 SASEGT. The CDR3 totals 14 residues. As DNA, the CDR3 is TGTGCCAGCAGTGAAGTCGGACAGGTCTACGAGCAGTACTTC. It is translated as CASSEVGQVYEQYF.

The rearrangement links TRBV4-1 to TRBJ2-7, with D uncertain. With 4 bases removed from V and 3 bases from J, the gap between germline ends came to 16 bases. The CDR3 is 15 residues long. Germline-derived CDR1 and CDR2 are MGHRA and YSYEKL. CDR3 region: CASSLGLLTGYEQYF. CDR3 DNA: TGCGCCAGCAGCCTCGGGCTCCTAACGGGCTACGAGCAGTACTTC.

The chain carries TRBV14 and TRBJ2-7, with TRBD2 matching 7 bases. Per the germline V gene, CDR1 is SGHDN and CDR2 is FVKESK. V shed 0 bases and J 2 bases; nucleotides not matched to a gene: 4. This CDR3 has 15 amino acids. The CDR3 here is CASSQEGLYTYEQYF. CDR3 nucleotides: TGTGCCAGCAGCCAAGAGGGACTATACACCTACGAGCAGTACTTC.

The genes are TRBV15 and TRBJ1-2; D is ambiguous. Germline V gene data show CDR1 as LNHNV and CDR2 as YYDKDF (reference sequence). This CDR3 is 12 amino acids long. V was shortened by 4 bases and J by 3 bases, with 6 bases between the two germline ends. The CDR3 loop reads CATSTPYYGYTF. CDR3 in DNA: TGTGCCACCAGCACCCCTTACTATGGCTACACCTTC.

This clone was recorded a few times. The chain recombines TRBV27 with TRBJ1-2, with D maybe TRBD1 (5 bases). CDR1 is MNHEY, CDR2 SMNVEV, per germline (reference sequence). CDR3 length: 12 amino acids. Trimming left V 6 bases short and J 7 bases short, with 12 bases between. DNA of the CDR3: TGTGCCAGCAGGGGGCCTCACGGTGGCTACACCTTC. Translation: CASRGPHGGYTF.

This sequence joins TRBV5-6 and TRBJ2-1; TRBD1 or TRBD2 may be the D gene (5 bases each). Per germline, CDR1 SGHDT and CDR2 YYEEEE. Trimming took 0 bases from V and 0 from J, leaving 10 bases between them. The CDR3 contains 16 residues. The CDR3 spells CASSLGQTTSYNEQFF. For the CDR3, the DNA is TGTGCCAGCAGCTTGGGACAGACTACCTCCTACAATGAGCAGTTCTTC.

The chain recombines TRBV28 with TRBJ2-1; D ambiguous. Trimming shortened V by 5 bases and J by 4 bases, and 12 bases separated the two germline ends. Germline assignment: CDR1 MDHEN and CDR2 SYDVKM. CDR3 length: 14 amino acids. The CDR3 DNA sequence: TGTGCCAGCAGTCGCCCTCGGTCTTACAATGAGCAGTTCTTC. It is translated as CASSRPRSYNEQFF.

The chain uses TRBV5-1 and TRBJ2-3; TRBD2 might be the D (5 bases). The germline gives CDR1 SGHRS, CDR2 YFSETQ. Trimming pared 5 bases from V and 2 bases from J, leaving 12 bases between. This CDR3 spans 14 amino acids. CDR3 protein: CASRRTSITDTQYF. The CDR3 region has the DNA TGCGCCAGCAGACGGACTTCTATCACAGATACGCAGTATTTT.

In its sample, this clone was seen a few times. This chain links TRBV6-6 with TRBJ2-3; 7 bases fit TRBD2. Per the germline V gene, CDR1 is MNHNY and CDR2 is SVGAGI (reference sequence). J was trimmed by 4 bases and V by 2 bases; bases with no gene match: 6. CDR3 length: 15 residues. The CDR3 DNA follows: TGTGCCAGCAGTTACGAGGGAGGGCGCGCAGATACGCAGTATTTT. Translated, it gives CASSYEGGRADTQYF.

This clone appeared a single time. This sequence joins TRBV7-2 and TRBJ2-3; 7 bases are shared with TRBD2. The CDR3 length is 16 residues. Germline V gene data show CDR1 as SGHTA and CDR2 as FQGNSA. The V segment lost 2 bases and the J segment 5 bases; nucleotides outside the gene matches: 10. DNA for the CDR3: TGTGCCAGCAGCTTATATGGGACTGGCGGGGGAGATACGCAGTATTTT. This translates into CASSLYGTGGGDTQYF.

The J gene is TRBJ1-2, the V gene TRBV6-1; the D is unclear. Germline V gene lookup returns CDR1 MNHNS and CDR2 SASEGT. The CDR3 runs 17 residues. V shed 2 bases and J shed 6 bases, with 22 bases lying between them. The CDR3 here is CASSEYGNRGSVHGYTF. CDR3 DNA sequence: TGTGCCAGCAGTGAATATGGGAACCGCGGTTCGGTTCATGGCTACACCTTC.

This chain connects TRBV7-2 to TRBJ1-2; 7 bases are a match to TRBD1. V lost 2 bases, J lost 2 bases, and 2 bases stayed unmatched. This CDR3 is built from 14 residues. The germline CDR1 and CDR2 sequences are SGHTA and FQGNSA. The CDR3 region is CASSLTTGNYGYTF. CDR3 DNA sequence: TGTGCCAGCAGCTTAACGACAGGGAACTATGGCTACACCTTC.

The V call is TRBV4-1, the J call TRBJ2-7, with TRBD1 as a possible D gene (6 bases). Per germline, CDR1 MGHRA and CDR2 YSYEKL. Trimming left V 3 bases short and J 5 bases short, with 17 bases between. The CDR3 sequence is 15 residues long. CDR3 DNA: TGCGCCAGCAGCCATGGCAAGGGGGTGTTGAACGAGCAGTACTTC. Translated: CASSHGKGVLNEQYF.

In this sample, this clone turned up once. The CDR3 sequence is CASRAGTGYNEQFF. The CDR3 DNA sequence: TGTGCCAGCAGAGCCGGGACAGGGTACAATGAGCAGTTCTTC. The chain joins TRBV2 to TRBJ2-1; 9 nucleotides align to TRBD1. Germline CDR1 reads SNHLY; CDR2 reads FYNNEI. J was trimmed by 4 bases and V by 6 bases; bases with no gene match: 4. This CDR3 region has 14 residues.

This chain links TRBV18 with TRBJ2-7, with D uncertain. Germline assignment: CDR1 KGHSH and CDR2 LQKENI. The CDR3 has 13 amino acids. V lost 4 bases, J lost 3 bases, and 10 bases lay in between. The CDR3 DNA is TGTGCCAGCTCACAGGGATCTAACTACGAGCAGTACTTC. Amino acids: CASSQGSNYEQYF.

In nucleotides, the CDR3 is TGTGCCAGCAGCTCTCCTCTGGAGGGGGGCGACGAGCAGTACTTC. This gives the protein CASSSPLEGGDEQYF. The chain links TRBV13 to TRBJ2-7; possibly TRBD1 or TRBD2 for D (6 bases each). V was clipped by 4 bases and J by 5 bases, with 18 bases between them. Germline CDR1 PRHDT, CDR2 FYEKMQ (reference sequence). The CDR3 covers 15 residues.

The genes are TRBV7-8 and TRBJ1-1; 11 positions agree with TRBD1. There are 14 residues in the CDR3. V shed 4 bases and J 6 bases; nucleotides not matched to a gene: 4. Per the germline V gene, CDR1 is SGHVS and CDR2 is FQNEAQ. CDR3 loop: CASSSDRGLSEAFF. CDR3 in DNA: TGTGCCAGCAGCTCGGACAGGGGGCTCTCTGAAGCTTTCTTT.